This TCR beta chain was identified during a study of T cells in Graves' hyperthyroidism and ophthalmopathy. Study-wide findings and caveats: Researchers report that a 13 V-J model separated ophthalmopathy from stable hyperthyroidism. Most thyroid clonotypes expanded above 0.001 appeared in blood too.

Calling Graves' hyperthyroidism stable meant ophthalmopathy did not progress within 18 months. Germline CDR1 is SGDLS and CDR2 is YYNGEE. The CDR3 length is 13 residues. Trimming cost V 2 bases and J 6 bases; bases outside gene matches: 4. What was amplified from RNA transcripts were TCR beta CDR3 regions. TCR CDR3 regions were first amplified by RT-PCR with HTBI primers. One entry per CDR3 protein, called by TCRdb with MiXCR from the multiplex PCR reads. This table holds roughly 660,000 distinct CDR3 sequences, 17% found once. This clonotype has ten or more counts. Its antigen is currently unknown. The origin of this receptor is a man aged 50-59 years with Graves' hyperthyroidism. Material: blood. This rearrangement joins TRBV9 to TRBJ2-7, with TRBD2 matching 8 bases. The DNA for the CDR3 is TGTGCCAGCAGCGTTAGCGGGATAGCCGAGCAGTACTTC. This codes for CASSVSGIAEQYF.